These 29 T cell receptor beta chains were sequenced from one sample in a study of blood T cell repertoires in COVID-19. Sequenced by immunoSEQ multiplex PCR; TCRdb stores in-frame clones only, minus some. The data show roughly 250,000 clones, less than 85% seen once. The source material was peripheral blood. The receptors derive from a woman older than 75 with active or convalescent COVID-19.

The genes are TRBV28 and TRBJ1-6; the match to TRBD1 covers 8 bases. This CDR3 spans 17 amino acids. Per germline, CDR1 MDHEN and CDR2 SYDVKM. J gave up 6 bases and V 6 bases, and 13 bases lay outside the gene matches. CDR3 in amino acids: CASREVLTGDLNSPLHF. Written as DNA, the CDR3 is TGTGCCAGCAGAGAAGTTTTGACAGGGGACCTTAATTCACCCCTCCACTTT.

A single count supports this clone. This rearrangement joins TRBV5-1 to TRBJ2-1; D call uncertain. CDR3 length equals 15 residues. Looked up from germline, CDR1 is SGHRS and CDR2 is YFSETQ. Trimming stripped 0 bases from V and 0 bases from J, with 7 bases between. CDR3 sequence reads: CASSLEVSSYNEQFF. In DNA, the CDR3 is TGCGCCAGCAGCTTGGAAGTGAGCTCCTACAATGAGCAGTTCTTC.

This sequence joins TRBV12-3 or TRBV12-4 and TRBJ1-1; perhaps TRBD1 as D (5 bases). V gave up 3 bases and J gave up 4 bases, with 9 bases separating them. The CDR3 has 13 amino acids. In nucleotides, the CDR3 is TGTGCCAGCAGTTTGGGGGGGGTCACTGAAGCTTTCTTT. It specifies CASSLGGVTEAFF.

The gene calls are TRBV7-9 and TRBJ2-7; D is perhaps TRBD2 (6 bases). The CDR3 covers 12 residues. Trimming removed 6 bases from V and 3 bases from J, with 9 bases in between. CDR1 and CDR2 from the germline V gene are SEHNR and FQNEAQ (reference sequence). CDR3 nucleotide sequence: TGTGCCAGCAGTCTGACTAGCTACGAGCAGTACTTC. Encoded protein: CASSLTSYEQYF.

This chain links TRBV6-6 with TRBJ2-7, with 11 positions matching TRBD1. Looked up from germline, CDR1 is MNHNY and CDR2 is SVGAGI (reference sequence). CDR3 length: 16 amino acids. V was clipped by 4 bases and J by 3 bases; unmatched bases: 8. Here the CDR3 DNA reads TGTGCCAGCAGTTTACCCCCGGGACAGGGGGACTACGAGCAGTACTTC. This translates into CASSLPPGQGDYEQYF.

J is TRBJ1-6 and V is TRBV5-1; tentatively, D is TRBD1 (5 bases). CDR3 length equals 14 residues. CDR1 SGHRS and CDR2 YFSETQ come from the germline V gene. The germline V and J ends were trimmed by 7 bases and 4 bases, with 12 bases remaining between them. Here the CDR3 DNA reads TGCGCCAGCCGGGACCGGGAGTATAATTCACCCCTCCACTTT. Amino acid sequence: CASRDREYNSPLHF.

This chain links TRBV29-1 with TRBJ2-7, with TRBD2 identical over 8 bases. Germline V gene data show CDR1 as SQVTM and CDR2 as ANQGSEA. V trimming: 6 bases; J trimming: 6 bases; junction bases outside the gene matches: 16. The CDR3 length is 15 residues. CDR3 sequence reads: CSVVLRGLGGAEQYF. The CDR3 DNA is TGCAGCGTCGTGTTGAGGGGACTAGGGGGGGCCGAGCAGTACTTC.

V is TRBV23-1 and J is TRBJ2-2; TRBD2 matches 11 bases. TRBV23-1 is filed as an ORF, its function uncertain. The CDR3 totals 17 residues. J gave up 3 bases and V 0 bases, and 3 bases lay outside the gene matches. The CDR3 DNA follows: TGCGCCAGCAGTCAATCTGTAGCGGGAGGGTACACCGGGGAGCTGTTTTTT. As protein: CASSQSVAGGYTGELFF.

The V gene is TRBV3-1 (or the pseudogene TRBV3-2), the J gene TRBJ2-7; the match to TRBD1 covers 7 bases. The CDR3 consists of 15 residues. Trimming took 3 bases from V and 3 from J; bases not matched to a gene: 8. Germline values: CDR1 LGHDT, CDR2 YNNKEL (reference sequence). This CDR3 reads CASSQSYTGVYEQYF. DNA for the CDR3: TGTGCCAGCAGCCAGTCCTATACAGGGGTCTACGAGCAGTACTTC.

The rearrangement uses TRBV4-2 and TRBJ2-5; TRBD2 agrees at 16 bases. Germline trimming cut 4 bases from V and 3 bases from J; bases unmatched to any gene: 2. This CDR3 has 16 amino acids. Per the germline V gene, CDR1 is LGHNA and CDR2 is YNFKEQ. The CDR3 protein is CASSPGLAGGEETQYF. The CDR3 region has the DNA TGTGCCAGCAGCCCGGGACTAGCGGGGGGGGAAGAGACCCAGTACTTC.

CDR3 residues: CASSLAGAGNTIYF. The CDR3 nucleotides are TGTGCCAGCAGTTTGGCAGGGGCTGGAAACACCATATATTTT. The genes are TRBV28 and TRBJ1-3; D may be TRBD1 (6 bases). CDR1 and CDR2 (germline): MDHEN, SYDVKM. The CDR3 has 14 amino acids. V gave up 3 bases and J gave up 2 bases, with 8 bases separating them.

This clone occurred many times. The chain joins TRBV11-2 to TRBJ1-4; maybe TRBD1 (6 bases). The CDR3 is 14 residues long. V was shortened by 4 bases and J by 4 bases, with 10 bases between the two germline ends. Germline V CDR1 and CDR2: SGHAT, FQNNGV. The CDR3 is CASSWGLGNEKLFF. As DNA, the CDR3 is TGTGCCAGCAGCTGGGGGCTGGGTAATGAAAAACTGTTTTTT.

The rearrangement joins TRBV6-4 to TRBJ2-3; 8 bases fit TRBD2. From germline, CDR1 is MRHNA and CDR2 SNTAGT. V was clipped by 4 bases and J by 5 bases; unmatched bases: 5. CDR3 length: 14 residues. This chain's CDR3 is CASSGSGGIDTQYF. The CDR3 bases are TGTGCCAGCAGTGGAAGCGGGGGAATAGATACGCAGTATTTT.

V usage is TRBV3-1 (or the pseudogene TRBV3-2) and J usage is TRBJ1-4, with D hard to call. This CDR3 region has 14 residues. Per the germline V gene, CDR1 is LGHDT and CDR2 is YNNKEL (reference sequence). V lost 1 base and J lost 7, with 10 bases in between. The CDR3 DNA sequence: TGTGCCAGCAGCCAAGTTGAGTTACCTGAAAAACTGTTTTTT. It specifies CASSQVELPEKLFF.

The rearrangement joins TRBV2 to TRBJ1-2; D is possibly TRBD1 (5 bases). Trimming removed 10 bases at V and 2 bases at J, with 14 bases between. The CDR3 length is 13 residues. Germline V lookup: CDR1 SNHLY, CDR2 FYNNEI. The CDR3 DNA reads as TGTGCCACCCCACGGGGGGTAAACTATGGCTACACCTTC. Its translation: CATPRGVNYGYTF.

V is TRBV28 and J is TRBJ1-5, with D possibly matching TRBD1 (6 bases). V was cut by 2 bases and J by 2 bases, with 13 bases left in between. Germline-derived CDR1 and CDR2 are MDHEN and SYDVKM. This CDR3 has 16 amino acids. The CDR3 is CASSLGRGYGNQPQHF. The CDR3 DNA reads TGTGCCAGCAGTTTAGGCAGGGGATATGGCAATCAGCCCCAGCATTTT.

A few counts support this clone. This sample also contains other DNA sequences that code for the same CDR3. The chain recombines TRBV5-5 with TRBJ2-7; D perhaps matches TRBD1 (5 bases). The CDR3 runs to 15 residues. CDR1 is SGHKS and CDR2 is YYEKEE in the germline V gene (reference sequence). V lost 0 bases and J lost 1, with 11 bases in between. The CDR3 region is CASSLGQSFSYEQYF. The CDR3 region has the DNA TGTGCCAGCAGCTTGGGACAGAGCTTTTCCTACGAGCAGTACTTC.

This clone has only a few counts. The chain links TRBV4-2 to TRBJ1-2; possibly TRBD1 for D (6 bases). There are 15 residues in the CDR3. Germline CDR1 reads LGHNA; CDR2 reads YNFKEQ. The germline V and J ends were trimmed by 3 bases and 2 bases, with 13 bases remaining between them. CDR3 sequence: CASSQIGTLNYGYTF. The CDR3 nucleotides are TGTGCCAGCAGCCAGATCGGGACACTAAACTATGGCTACACCTTC.

This clone appeared a few times. This chain's CDR3 is CASSWIRGTNEKLFF. The CDR3 DNA follows: TGTGCCAGCAGCTGGATCAGGGGGACGAATGAAAAACTGTTTTTT. The rearrangement joins TRBV28 to TRBJ1-4, with 7 nucleotides matching TRBD1. With V trimmed by 6 bases and J by 5 bases, 9 bases remained unmatched. The CDR3 has 15 residues. Germline V lookup: CDR1 MDHEN, CDR2 SYDVKM.

This chain links TRBV28 with TRBJ2-5, with a weak D call TRBD1 (6 bases). The V and J ends lost 7 bases and 1 base respectively, with 10 bases between them. The CDR3 loop spans 13 amino acids. Germline V gene sequence: CDR1 MDHEN, CDR2 SYDVKM. The CDR3, as DNA: TGTGCCAGCATCGGACAGCCCCAAGAGACCCAGTACTTC. Translated, it gives CASIGQPQETQYF.

This chain links TRBV10-3 with TRBJ1-5; 7 bases are a match to TRBD1. Looked up from germline, CDR1 is ENHRY and CDR2 is SYGVKD. V shed 3 bases and J 7 bases; nucleotides not matched to a gene: 6. The length of the CDR3 is 14 residues. CDR3 protein: CAISDSQGRQPQHF. The CDR3 DNA is TGTGCCATCAGTGACTCACAGGGGAGGCAGCCCCAGCATTTT.

Note on this clone: In the same sample, other DNA sequences code for this CDR3. The rearrangement joins TRBV5-1 to TRBJ2-5; tentative D call: TRBD2 (5 bases). The CDR3 runs 14 residues. CDR1 and CDR2 (germline): SGHRS, YFSETQ. The V and J ends lost 0 bases and 1 base respectively, with 7 bases between them. The CDR3 is CASSLGAAQETQYF. As DNA, the CDR3 is TGCGCCAGCAGCTTGGGAGCGGCCCAAGAGACCCAGTACTTC.

The V gene is TRBV7-8, the J gene TRBJ1-5; the match to TRBD1 covers 9 bases. Germline values: CDR1 SGHVS, CDR2 FQNEAQ. CDR3 length: 16 amino acids. Losses at the gene ends were 5 bases for V and 5 bases for J; bases not matched to a gene: 10. CDR3 loop: CASSRGRDRAYQPQHF. The CDR3 DNA follows: TGTGCCAGCAGCCGGGGCCGGGACAGGGCTTATCAGCCCCAGCATTTT. Supplemented by reference TRBV7-8 and TRBJ1-5, the full variable domain reads GAGVSQSPRYKVAKRGQDVALRCDPISGHVSLFWYQQALGQGPEFLTYFQNEAQLDKSGLPSDRFFAERPEGSVSTLKIQRTQQEDSAVYLCASSRGRDRAYQPQHFGDGTRLSIL.

CDR3 nucleotide sequence: TGTGCCAGTAGTACTGGGGCGACAGGTGGGGAGACCCAGTACTTC. It yields the protein CASSTGATGGETQYF. The genes are TRBV19 and TRBJ2-5, with a tentative D call TRBD1 (6 bases). V lost 4 bases and J lost 5, with 17 bases in between. The germline V gene encodes CDR1 LNHDA and CDR2 SQIVND (reference sequence). CDR3 length: 15 amino acids.

CDR3 nucleotides: TGCGCCAGCAGCTTGAGACTAGCGGGGTACAATGAGCAGTTCTTC. Its translation: CASSLRLAGYNEQFF. V usage is TRBV5-1 and J usage is TRBJ2-1; the match to TRBD2 covers 11 bases. Per germline, CDR1 SGHRS and CDR2 YFSETQ. There are 15 residues in the CDR3. V lost 1 base, J lost 4 bases, and 1 base stayed unmatched.

This chain connects TRBV7-7 to TRBJ1-5; a weak D match, TRBD1 (6 bases). Trimming took 2 bases from V and 4 from J, leaving 12 bases between them. This CDR3 has 15 amino acids. Germline values: CDR1 SSHAT, CDR2 FNYEAQ (reference sequence). The CDR3 loop is CASSLKCRGNQPQHF. The CDR3 nucleotides read TGTGCCAGCAGCTTAAAATGCAGGGGAAATCAGCCCCAGCATTTT.

This rearrangement joins TRBV30 to TRBJ1-1, with D possibly TRBD1 on 5 matching bases. Germline CDR1 reads GTSNPN; CDR2 reads SVGIG (reference sequence). The V gene lost 7 bases and the J gene lost 1 base, with 13 bases spanning the gap. The CDR3 is made up of 13 amino acids. The CDR3 loop reads CASERGWNTEAFF. CDR3 nucleotide sequence: TGTGCCTCCGAACGGGGGTGGAACACTGAAGCTTTCTTT.

This chain links TRBV2 with TRBJ2-2; TRBD1 is a possible D gene (5 bases). Per the germline V gene, CDR1 is SNHLY and CDR2 is FYNNEI. This CDR3 has 15 amino acids. The V end lost 7 bases, the J end lost 1 base, and 13 bases lay between the germline ends. CDR3 amino acids: CASTRIRVNTGELFF. The CDR3 nucleotides read TGTGCCAGCACGAGGATCAGGGTGAACACCGGGGAGCTGTTTTTT.

The chain carries TRBV19 and TRBJ1-4; 8 positions match TRBD1. Germline CDR1 and CDR2: LNHDA and SQIVND (reference sequence). With 5 bases clipped from V and 8 bases from J, the junction kept 7 bases outside the gene matches. The CDR3 extends over 14 amino acids. Written as DNA, the CDR3 is TGTGCCAGTAGTCCGGACAGGGCACGCGAAAAACTGTTTTTT. This translates into CASSPDRAREKLFF.